The 25 T cell receptor beta chains below were found in one sample sequenced in a study of blood T cell repertoires in COVID-19 (TCRdb year 2020). Library generation was performed with the immunoSEQ multiplex PCR assay. Drawn from immuneACCESS, this table holds only the in-frame rearrangements with V and J called that TCRdb kept. Clones are partly lost; checked studies trace under half to an unresolved V gene and leave the rest unexplained. The table for this sample lists about 40,000 clones; around 87% of them were counted only once. The leading ten clones occupy 19% of the sample. Sequenced material: peripheral blood. These TCRs come from a man aged 45-60 years in a cohort sampled during active COVID-19.

The chain employs TRBV29-1 and TRBJ1-1; D possibly corresponds to TRBD1 (5 bases). CDR3 length equals 14 residues. Trimming cost V 0 bases and J 6 bases, with 14 bases left between them. CDR1 SQVTM and CDR2 ANQGSEA come from the germline V gene. CDR3 residues: CSVEEVGGMAEAFF. DNA for the CDR3: TGCAGCGTTGAAGAGGTCGGGGGAATGGCTGAAGCTTTCTTT.

Remarks on this clone: Other DNA sequences in the same sample also yield this CDR3. The chain has TRBV9 and TRBJ2-2; no firm D call. This CDR3 comprises 14 residues. Germline V CDR1 and CDR2: SGDLS, YYNGEE. V lost 1 base and J 1 base, leaving 5 bases between the germline ends. CDR3 DNA sequence: TGTGCCAGCAGCGTAACTGGGAACACCGGGGAGCTGTTTTTT. Protein sequence: CASSVTGNTGELFF.

The rearrangement uses TRBV1 and TRBJ1-1. TRBV1 is designated a pseudogene. The CDR3 covers 14 residues. Here the CDR3 DNA reads TGCACCAGCAGAACCGGGAGATCGAACACTGAAGCTTTCTTT. This codes for CTSRTGRSNTEAFF.

The chain uses TRBV7-3 and TRBJ2-6; tentatively, D is TRBD2 (6 bases). The length of the CDR3 is 15 residues. The V gene's germline CDR1 is SGHTA and CDR2 FQGTGA. Trimming shortened V by 5 bases and J by 2 bases, and 10 bases separated the two germline ends. The CDR3 protein is CASSRTSTGANVLTF. DNA of the CDR3: TGTGCCAGCAGCCGAACTAGCACTGGGGCCAACGTCCTGACTTTC.

The J gene is TRBJ1-3, the V gene TRBV7-9, with D hard to call. Germline loops: CDR1 SEHNR, CDR2 FQNEAQ (reference sequence). The CDR3 totals 14 residues. The V gene lost 0 bases and the J gene lost 2 bases, with 5 bases spanning the gap. DNA of the CDR3: TGTGCCAGCAGCTTAGCTAGTACTGGAAACACCATATATTTT. The encoded protein is CASSLASTGNTIYF.

This chain joins TRBV2 and TRBJ2-1, with D possibly TRBD2 on 6 matching bases. This CDR3 spans 15 amino acids. The germline V gene encodes CDR1 SNHLY and CDR2 FYNNEI. The germline V and J ends were trimmed by 4 bases and 7 bases, with 17 bases remaining between them. CDR3 sequence reads: CASSGRGSLGNEQFF. The CDR3 bases are TGTGCCAGCAGTGGGCGGGGAAGCCTTGGAAATGAGCAGTTCTTC.

The chain uses TRBV6-5 and TRBJ1-1, with 7 bases lining up with TRBD1. The CDR3 is 13 amino acids. Germline values: CDR1 MNHEY, CDR2 SVGAGI. With V trimmed by 5 bases and J by 5 bases, 5 bases remained unmatched. The CDR3 here is CASSPGGWTEAFF. The CDR3 DNA reads as TGTGCCAGCAGTCCAGGGGGTTGGACTGAAGCTTTCTTT.

This clone was counted a few times. The chain recombines TRBV10-3 with TRBJ1-1; D remains ambiguous. This CDR3 has 14 residues. Germline V gene sequence: CDR1 ENHRY, CDR2 SYGVKD. Trimming stripped 6 bases from V and 4 bases from J, with 15 bases between. CDR3 amino acids: CAISPSDEGTEAFF. As DNA, the CDR3 is TGTGCCATCAGCCCTTCGGACGAGGGCACTGAAGCTTTCTTT.

This rearrangement joins TRBV3-1 (or the pseudogene TRBV3-2) to TRBJ1-2; the D is unclear. The CDR3 spans 13 residues. Looked up from germline, CDR1 is LGHDT and CDR2 is YNNKEL (reference sequence). Trimming stripped 2 bases from V and 8 bases from J, with 12 bases between. For the CDR3, the DNA is TGTGCCAGCAGCCAACCCCGAGCATGGGGCTACACCTTC. It encodes CASSQPRAWGYTF.

The chain employs TRBV12-3 or TRBV12-4 and TRBJ2-7, with D possibly matching TRBD1 (6 bases). The CDR3 totals 12 residues. V was shortened by 7 bases and J by 6 bases, with 13 bases between the two germline ends. The CDR3 sequence: CASTTGCGEQYV. CDR3 coding DNA: TGTGCCAGCACCACAGGGTGCGGCGAGCAGTACGTC.

The table lists this clone with a count of one. The chain employs TRBV6-5 and TRBJ2-1, with 9 bases matching TRBD2. This CDR3 has 15 residues. The V gene's germline CDR1 is MNHEY and CDR2 SVGAGI. V dropped 6 bases and J dropped 3; count of bases not matched to a gene: 6. This CDR3 reads CASSKTSGIYNEQFF. CDR3 in DNA: TGTGCCAGCAGCAAGACTAGCGGCATCTACAATGAGCAGTTCTTC.

The sample holds a few counts of this clone. The chain uses TRBV6-4 and TRBJ2-2; 8 bases map to TRBD1. V lost 3 bases to trimming and J lost 4 bases; unmatched junction nucleotides: 1. Per the germline V gene, CDR1 is MRHNA and CDR2 is SNTAGT. The CDR3 totals 14 residues. CDR3 in amino acids: CASSEQGGTGELFF. CDR3 DNA: TGTGCCAGCAGTGAACAGGGGGGCACCGGGGAGCTGTTTTTT.

The J gene is TRBJ2-2, the V gene TRBV7-2, with D tentatively TRBD1 (5 bases). V lost 2 bases and J lost 7, with 11 bases in between. CDR1 SGHTA and CDR2 FQGNSA come from the germline V gene. This CDR3 is 14 amino acids long. The CDR3 reads CASSLTRTHGELFF. The DNA of the CDR3 is TGTGCCAGCAGCTTAACCCGGACACACGGGGAGCTGTTTTTT.

V and J are TRBV5-1 and TRBJ2-2, with D tentatively TRBD1 (6 bases). Trimming left V 5 bases short and J 2 bases short, with 19 bases between. Per the germline V gene, CDR1 is SGHRS and CDR2 is YFSETQ. This CDR3 comprises 17 residues. The CDR3 region is CASRLTYSGVNTGELFF. As DNA, the CDR3 is TGCGCCAGCAGGTTGACATATTCAGGGGTTAACACCGGGGAGCTGTTTTTT. Using reference TRBV5-1 and TRBJ2-2 for the parts outside the CDR3, the full variable domain is KAGVTQTPRYLIKTRGQQVTLSCSPISGHRSVSWYQQTPGQGLQFLFEYFSETQRNKGNFPGRFSGRQFSNSRSEMNVSTLELGDSALYLCASRLTYSGVNTGELFFGEGSRLTVL.

This clone came up a few times. This rearrangement joins TRBV4-1 to TRBJ2-5; TRBD2 matches 8 bases. The CDR3 spans 16 residues. J was trimmed by 1 base and V by 1 base; bases with no gene match: 5. Germline V CDR1 and CDR2: MGHRA, YSYEKL. The CDR3 sequence is CASSQGGGGIQETQYF. The CDR3 DNA is TGCGCCAGCAGCCAAGGAGGCGGGGGGATCCAAGAGACCCAGTACTTC.

The chain employs TRBV10-2 and TRBJ2-1, with 7 nucleotides matching TRBD2. Germline-derived CDR1 and CDR2 are WSHSY and SAAADI. CDR3 length: 15 amino acids. V trimming: 1 base; J trimming: 8 bases; junction bases outside the gene matches: 8. CDR3 protein: CASSEFVAGDYEQFF. As DNA, the CDR3 is TGCGCCAGCAGTGAGTTTGTGGCGGGAGATTATGAGCAGTTCTTC.

The gene calls are TRBV28 and TRBJ1-2, with a weak D call TRBD1 (6 bases). V lost 8 bases and J lost 1, with 14 bases in between. CDR1 is MDHEN, CDR2 SYDVKM, per germline. The CDR3 has 14 amino acids. CDR3 nucleotides: TGTGCCAGCCGCCTTGGGACACTTAACTATGGCTACACCTTC. Protein product: CASRLGTLNYGYTF.

The rearrangement links TRBV19 to TRBJ2-4, with TRBD2 matching 11 bases. CDR1 and CDR2 from the germline V gene are LNHDA and SQIVND (reference sequence). Germline trimming cut 3 bases from V and 11 bases from J; bases unmatched to any gene: 6. This CDR3 is 14 amino acids long. CDR3 DNA sequence: TGTGCCAGTAGTATTGGGACTAGCGGACGAGTTCAGTACTTC. Protein sequence: CASSIGTSGRVQYF.

This clone was seen once. The rearrangement joins TRBV7-2 to TRBJ2-3, with a possible D match to TRBD1 (5 bases). The germline CDR1 and CDR2 sequences are SGHTA and FQGNSA. The CDR3 runs to 14 residues. V lost 4 bases to trimming and J lost 6 bases, with 14 bases between them. The DNA for the CDR3 is TGTGCCAGCAGCTCCCGTAGGGGATCGGATACGCAGTATTTT. It codes for CASSSRRGSDTQYF.

This clone was observed once. The V and J genes are TRBV9 and TRBJ1-3, with TRBD1 as a possible D gene (6 bases). Trimming removed 2 bases from V and 3 bases from J, with 15 bases in between. The CDR3 has 16 residues. Per the germline V gene, CDR1 is SGDLS and CDR2 is YYNGEE. CDR3 in amino acids: CASSVSTGSSGNTIYF. In DNA form, the CDR3 reads TGTGCCAGCAGCGTCTCGACAGGCAGTAGTGGAAACACCATATATTTT. The entire variable domain, with the rest obtained from reference TRBV9 and TRBJ1-3, is as follows: DSGVTQTPKHLITATGQRVTLRCSPRSGDLSVYWYQQSLDQGLQFLIQYYNGEERAKGNILERFSAQQFPDLHSELNLSSLELGDSALYFCASSVSTGSSGNTIYFGEGSWLTVV.

J is TRBJ2-3 and V is TRBV4-1; 10 bases line up with TRBD2. The CDR3 loop spans 15 amino acids. CDR1 and CDR2 from the germline V gene are MGHRA and YSYEKL. The V gene end was trimmed by 1 base and the J gene end by 6 bases; junction bases not matched to a gene: 4. CDR3 bases: TGCGCCAGCAGCCAAGGAGCGGGGGGGCCGGATACGCAGTATTTT. This sequence encodes CASSQGAGGPDTQYF.

This clone was detected only a few times. The gene calls are TRBV28 and TRBJ1-5; D not resolved. From germline, CDR1 is MDHEN and CDR2 SYDVKM. V was pared by 6 bases and J by 7 bases, with 10 bases between. This CDR3 is 12 amino acids long. CDR3 DNA sequence: TGTGCCAGCAGCCTCGAAACACAGCCCCAGCATTTT. This encodes CASSLETQPQHF.

This chain connects TRBV10-3 to TRBJ2-7; 8 bases map to TRBD1. This CDR3 is built from 16 residues. V dropped 5 bases and J dropped 0; count of bases not matched to a gene: 9. Germline values: CDR1 ENHRY, CDR2 SYGVKD. This CDR3 is CAISSLGQVPSYEQYF. CDR3 nucleotide sequence: TGTGCCATCAGTTCTTTGGGACAGGTCCCCTCCTACGAGCAGTACTTC.

The gene calls are TRBV6-5 and TRBJ2-7, with D possibly being TRBD1 (6 bases). CDR1 and CDR2 from the germline V gene are MNHEY and SVGAGI. The ends were cut back, 6 bases at V and 3 bases at J, with 12 bases in the middle. The CDR3 has 13 residues. The CDR3 DNA reads TGTGCCAGCAGCGACTACAGGGACTACGAGCAGTACTTC. It specifies CASSDYRDYEQYF.

J is TRBJ2-7 and V is TRBV3-1 (or the pseudogene TRBV3-2); D perhaps matches TRBD1 (5 bases). CDR1 is LGHDT, CDR2 YNNKEL, per germline (reference sequence). V was cut by 2 bases and J by 1 base, with 9 bases left in between. The CDR3 extends over 14 amino acids. The CDR3 sequence: CASSQNRQSYEQYV. The CDR3 DNA reads TGTGCCAGCAGCCAAAATAGACAGTCCTACGAGCAGTACGTC.